Listed here are 18 T cell receptor beta chains from one sample, sequenced in a study of molecular identifiers for immune sequencing clone quantification listed by TCRdb under 2018. Library generation was performed with PCR. This sample was sequenced with a NextSeq 500. Using fastp at Q25 and MiXCR, TCRdb reprocessed the public reads and kept productive beta chains. Records with the same CDR3 protein are collapsed into one entry carrying the most frequent genes and DNA. This sample gives hundreds of thousands of distinct CDR3 sequences in total; roughly a quarter of them show up just once. Around 0.74% of the sample rests with the top ten. Sequencing was done on a sample of naive CD8+ T cells from blood, with Jurkat cell RNA spiked in. The sample's cell subset or site label, decoded: FACS-sorted CD8+CD4-CCR7+CD45RA+ naive T cells. These receptor sequences come from a human donor in good health. Some libraries in this study had Jurkat cell RNA spiked in.

This clonotype was picked up a small number of times. V is TRBV20-1 and J is TRBJ1-1, with D possibly being TRBD1 (5 bases). V lost 3 bases to trimming and J lost 5 bases, with 13 bases between them. The CDR3 extends over 13 amino acids. The germline CDR1 and CDR2 sequences are DFQATT and SNEGSKA (reference sequence). The CDR3 region has the DNA TGCAGTGCTAGGGAGCGGGGGGGGACTGAAGCTTTCTTT. It encodes CSARERGGTEAFF.

This clonotype was picked up many times. J is TRBJ2-5 and V is TRBV29-1, with D possibly being TRBD1 (6 bases). The CDR3 consists of 12 residues. CDR1 and CDR2 (germline): SQVTM, ANQGSEA. With 6 bases removed from V and 1 base from J, the gap between germline ends came to 9 bases. The CDR3 nucleotides are TGCAGCGTCGAGGACAGCCAAGAGACCCAGTACTTC. This sequence encodes CSVEDSQETQYF.

This clonotype was observed a few times. The CDR3 protein is CASSMDGRAFF. CDR3 bases: TGTGCCAGCAGCATGGACGGCAGGGCTTTCTTT. The rearrangement joins TRBV5-6 to TRBJ1-1; D unclear. This CDR3 contains 11 residues. Germline loops: CDR1 SGHDT, CDR2 YYEEEE. Between the trimmed V and J ends, which lost 4 bases and 11 bases, there was a span of 12 bases.

As to this clonotype: A much bigger clone sits one base away, suggesting this may be a read error. Since the CDR3 does not end with the conserved phenylalanine or tryptophan, this likely comes from a read error. The rearrangement uses TRBV30 and TRBJ1-1; D is undetermined. The V gene lost 8 bases and the J gene lost 5 bases, with 15 bases spanning the gap. Germline CDR1 and CDR2: GTSNPN and SVGIG (reference sequence). The CDR3 contains 12 residues. CDR3 sequence (DNA): TGTGCCATGGACCCTAAGGGAACTGAAGCTTTCTCT. Its translation is CAMDPKGTEAFS.

This clonotype was picked up many times. The chain employs TRBV5-1 and TRBJ1-1; 10 positions match TRBD1. With V trimmed by 3 bases and J by 5 bases, 1 base remained unmatched. Germline CDR1 reads SGHRS; CDR2 reads YFSETQ. CDR3 length: 13 amino acids. This CDR3 is CASSWTGGTEAFF. The CDR3, as DNA: TGCGCCAGCAGCTGGACAGGGGGGACTGAAGCTTTCTTT.

The rearrangement links TRBV7-9 to TRBJ1-2; D not certain. V was shortened by 5 bases and J by 2 bases, with 3 bases between the two germline ends. Germline values: CDR1 SEHNR, CDR2 FQNEAQ (reference sequence). This CDR3 is 11 amino acids long. The CDR3 DNA reads as TGTGCCAGCAGCATCAACTATGGCTACACCTTC. Amino acid sequence: CASSINYGYTF.

The V gene is TRBV5-3, the J gene TRBJ2-7; D is unclear. TRBV5-3 is classed as an ORF, of uncertain function. CDR3 size: 14 residues. The CDR3 coding sequence is TGTGCGAGCAGCTTGACCTACGGCGTCTACGAGCAGTACTTC. It translates to CASSLTYGVYEQYF.

This clonotype showed up just a few times. V gene TRBV9 combines with J gene TRBJ1-4, with 10 bases that match TRBD1. The CDR3 loop spans 16 amino acids. Germline-derived CDR1 and CDR2 are SGDLS and YYNGEE. After removal of 0 bases from V and 8 bases from J, the junction contained 7 bases not matched to a gene. The CDR3: CASSVVSGTGDEKLFF. The CDR3 DNA reads as TGTGCCAGCAGCGTAGTATCCGGGACAGGGGACGAAAAACTGTTTTTT. The entire variable domain, with the rest obtained from reference TRBV9 and TRBJ1-4, is as follows: DSGVTQTPKHLITATGQRVTLRCSPRSGDLSVYWYQQSLDQGLQFLIQYYNGEERAKGNILERFSAQQFPDLHSELNLSSLELGDSALYFCASSVVSGTGDEKLFFGSGTQLSVL.

This clonotype was detected many times. The chain employs TRBV12-3 or TRBV12-4 and TRBJ2-3; D is possibly TRBD1 (6 bases). Trimming removed 2 bases from V and 4 bases from J, with 10 bases in between. This CDR3 has 14 amino acids. The CDR3 DNA reads TGTGCCAGCAGTTTATCTCAGGGGCCAGATACGCAGTATTTT. The encoded protein is CASSLSQGPDTQYF.

This clonotype was found many times. V and J are TRBV21-1 and TRBJ2-4; TRBD2 is taken as the D call from the table, unchecked against the DNA. TRBV21-1 is assigned pseudogene status. CDR3 length: 12 residues. This CDR3 reads CASSNEVPLEYF. The CDR3 DNA sequence: TGTGCCAGCAGCAACGAAGTACCGCTAGAGTACTTC.

This clonotype appeared many times. The gene calls are TRBV28 and TRBJ2-7; TRBD2 agrees at 9 bases. CDR1 is MDHEN and CDR2 is SYDVKM in the germline V gene. The CDR3 contains 18 residues. CDR3 nucleotide sequence: TGTGGGGTATCGCAGGGGCGGCGGCTTAGCGGGAGAGGGTACGAGCAGTACTTC. This gives the protein CGVSQGRRLSGRGYEQYF.

This clonotype was found many times. The rearrangement joins TRBV2 to TRBJ1-1; 7 bases are shared with TRBD1. The junction had 14 bases not matched to a gene; V was cut back by 8 bases and J by 2 bases. Germline loops: CDR1 SNHLY, CDR2 FYNNEI. The CDR3 is 16 residues long. The CDR3 loop reads CASSKTGHRFNTEAFF. The CDR3 DNA follows: TGTGCCAGCTCCAAGACAGGGCACCGTTTCAACACTGAAGCTTTCTTT. Drawing the rest from reference TRBV2 and TRBJ1-1, the complete variable domain is EPEVTQTPSHQVTQMGQEVILRCVPISNHLYFYWYRQILGQKVEFLVSFYNNEISEKSEIFDDQFSVERPDGSNFTLKIRSTKLEDSAMYFCASSKTGHRFNTEAFFGQGTRLTVV.

For this clonotype: A much larger clone lies one base from this, so it may be a read error. The J gene is TRBJ2-3, the V gene TRBV6-5, with D possibly TRBD1 on 6 matching bases. The CDR3 is 13 amino acids. Germline loops: CDR1 MNHEY, CDR2 SVGAGI. CDR3 region: CASSSQGRDAQYF. In DNA, the CDR3 is TGTGCCAGCAGTTCGCAGGGGCGAGATGCGCAGTATTTT.

The genes are TRBV30 and TRBJ2-5; D may correspond to TRBD1 or TRBD2 (5 bases each). V gave up 1 base and J gave up 9 bases, with 15 bases separating them. From germline, CDR1 is GTSNPN and CDR2 SVGIG (reference sequence). The CDR3 totals 13 residues. The CDR3 DNA follows: TGTGCCTGGAGTGGTGGCACGCTGGGGGCCCAGTACTTC. The encoded protein is CAWSGGTLGAQYF.

This clonotype was seen only a few times. The gene calls are TRBV19 and TRBJ2-1; 11 bases are a match to TRBD2. Trimming removed 1 base from V and 2 bases from J; junction bases left unmatched: 1. CDR1 is LNHDA and CDR2 is SQIVND in the germline V gene (reference sequence). The CDR3 runs to 16 residues. DNA of the CDR3: TGTGCCAGTAGTATAGGACTAGCGGGAACCTACAATGAGCAGTTCTTC. Translating gives CASSIGLAGTYNEQFF.

The rearrangement joins TRBV12-5 to TRBJ2-3, with no clear D. Trimming took 6 bases from V and 2 from J, leaving 6 bases between them. Per the germline V gene, CDR1 is LGHNT and CDR2 is FRNRAP. The CDR3 sequence is 12 residues long. This CDR3 reads CASGPYTDTQYF. In DNA form, the CDR3 reads TGTGCTAGTGGCCCATACACAGATACGCAGTATTTT. Looking up the rest from reference TRBV12-5 and TRBJ2-3 gives the full variable domain: DARVTQTPRHKVTEMGQEVTMRCQPILGHNTVFWYRQTMMQGLELLAYFRNRAPLDDSGMPKDRFSAEMPDATLATLKIQPSEPRDSAVYFCASGPYTDTQYFGPGTRLTVL.

This clonotype has just a few counts. J is TRBJ1-4 and V is TRBV20-1; possible D gene TRBD1, 5 bases. This CDR3 spans 14 amino acids. V gave up 3 bases and J gave up 1 base, with 9 bases separating them. CDR1 DFQATT and CDR2 SNEGSKA come from the germline V gene (reference sequence). Here the CDR3 reads CSASGGGTNEKLFF. The CDR3 bases are TGCAGTGCTAGTGGGGGAGGAACTAATGAAAAACTGTTTTTT.

This clonotype was picked up many times. The rearrangement joins TRBV9 to TRBJ1-2; possible D gene TRBD1, 5 bases. The CDR3 loop spans 17 amino acids. Trimming left V 4 bases short and J 0 bases short, with 19 bases between. Per the germline V gene, CDR1 is SGDLS and CDR2 is YYNGEE. The CDR3, as DNA: TGTGCCAGCAGCACCATGACAGACGGGGACGCTAACTATGGCTACACCTTC. It encodes CASSTMTDGDANYGYTF.